The 16 T cell receptor beta chains below all came from one sample that was sequenced in a study of blood T cells in healthy people across ages. A second roughly 6 to 12 cycle PCR used barcoded and J-beta primers. TCRdb re-called the 5' RACE reads through MiXCR, storing one row per CDR3 protein. The data hold 700,000 or so distinct CDR3 sequences, with about a fifth observed a single time. What was sequenced was blood. These receptors originate from a man between 65 and 85 years old in good health.

This clonotype was seen a few times. At one end, the junction sequence differs from germline, possibly due to a read error. The V gene is TRBV20-1, the J gene TRBJ1-1; a possible D gene is TRBD1 (5 bases). CDR3 length: 9 residues. Germline V gene sequence: CDR1 DFQATT, CDR2 SNEGSKA (reference sequence). Here the CDR3 reads CSASPRDLF. The CDR3 region has the DNA TGCAGTGCTAGTCCCCGGGACCTCTTT.

The chain joins TRBV12-3 or TRBV12-4 to TRBJ2-3; either TRBD1 or TRBD2 may fit D (5 bases each). The CDR3 extends over 14 amino acids. Trimming took off 6 bases at V and 2 bases at J, with 12 bases between the two ends. In DNA, the CDR3 is TGTGCCAGCAGATCCGGGACGTACACAGATACGCAGTATTTT. The encoded protein is CASRSGTYTDTQYF.

This clonotype was seen more than once but under ten times. V usage is TRBV7-2 and J usage is TRBJ1-3; D might be TRBD1 (6 bases). CDR3 length equals 16 residues. Germline CDR1 and CDR2: SGHTA and FQGNSA. The V gene lost 4 bases and the J gene lost 1 base, with 14 bases spanning the gap. The CDR3 spells CASSSRQVASGNTIYF. The CDR3 DNA reads TGTGCCAGCAGCTCCCGACAGGTGGCGTCTGGAAACACCATATATTTT.

The chain carries TRBV12-3 or TRBV12-4 and TRBJ2-1; 11 nucleotides align to TRBD2. J lost 9 bases, V lost 8 bases, and 15 bases had no gene match. This CDR3 has 16 residues. This CDR3 is CASQGSRLAGFGEQFF. Here the CDR3 DNA reads TGTGCCAGCCAAGGCAGTCGACTAGCGGGATTTGGTGAGCAGTTCTTC.

DNA of the CDR3: TGCAGTGCCCCCACGGGAGGAAGCACAGATACGCAGTATTTT. This gives the protein CSAPTGGSTDTQYF. The rearrangement joins TRBV20-1 to TRBJ2-3, with TRBD2 identical over 7 bases. The V gene's germline CDR1 is DFQATT and CDR2 SNEGSKA (reference sequence). V lost 6 bases, J lost 0 bases, and 6 bases stayed unmatched. The CDR3 is 14 amino acids.

The chain is built from TRBV3-1 and TRBJ2-3; D not certain. V dropped 0 bases and J dropped 11 bases, with 18 bases sitting between them. Per germline, CDR1 LGHDT and CDR2 YNNKEL (reference sequence). The length of the CDR3 is 15 residues. The CDR3 bases are TGTGCCAGCAGCCAAGATCGTAGTATTGGAAGGAAGCAGTATTTT. Protein sequence: CASSQDRSIGRKQYF.

This chain links TRBV5-1 with TRBJ2-3; 11 bases are shared with TRBD2. The germline gives CDR1 SGHRS, CDR2 YFSETQ. With V trimmed by 4 bases and J by 2 bases, 6 bases remained unmatched. This CDR3 has 16 residues. CDR3 residues: CASSHRLAGNTDTQYF. CDR3 nucleotide sequence: TGCGCCAGCAGCCACCGACTAGCGGGAAACACAGATACGCAGTATTTT.

Written as DNA, the CDR3 is TGTGCCAGCAGTTTTGAACGGGAGACCCAGTACTTC. Amino acid sequence: CASSFERETQYF. J is TRBJ2-5 and V is TRBV12-3 or TRBV12-4; D remains unclear. Trimming removed 3 bases from V and 5 bases from J, with 7 bases in between. There are 12 residues in the CDR3.

The chain has TRBV18 and TRBJ2-5, with 9 bases that match TRBD1. The CDR3 runs to 14 residues. The V gene end was trimmed by 6 bases and the J gene end by 2 bases; junction bases not matched to a gene: 4. Germline-derived CDR1 and CDR2 are KGHSH and LQKENI. CDR3: CASSHGTGQETQYF. In DNA, the CDR3 is TGTGCCAGCTCCCACGGGACAGGGCAAGAGACCCAGTACTTC.

This chain joins TRBV10-3 and TRBJ2-2; maybe TRBD1 (6 bases). The germline V and J ends were trimmed by 3 bases and 4 bases, with 18 bases remaining between them. Germline V lookup: CDR1 ENHRY, CDR2 SYGVKD. The CDR3 loop spans 17 amino acids. The CDR3: CAISDPRQGGGTGELFF. DNA of the CDR3: TGTGCCATCAGTGACCCTAGACAAGGGGGTGGCACCGGGGAGCTGTTTTTT.

This clonotype was counted only a few times. The chain employs TRBV6-6 and TRBJ2-1, with D perhaps TRBD2 (7 bases). Trimming removed 4 bases from V and 4 bases from J, with 20 bases in between. The CDR3 runs 17 residues. Germline CDR1 is MNHNY and CDR2 is SVGAGI (reference sequence). The CDR3 reads CASSFLPEGGLYNEQFF. The CDR3 DNA reads as TGTGCCAGCAGTTTCCTCCCTGAGGGGGGGCTGTACAATGAGCAGTTCTTC.

This clonotype was detected only a few times. The chain recombines TRBV29-1 with TRBJ2-3; 12 nucleotides align to TRBD2. The CDR3 length is 16 residues. V gave up 5 bases and J gave up 4 bases; unmatched junction bases: 10. Germline assignment: CDR1 SQVTM and CDR2 ANQGSEA. CDR3 amino acids: CSVRTGTSGFPDTQYF. In DNA, the CDR3 is TGCAGCGTTCGTACCGGGACTAGCGGGTTCCCAGATACGCAGTATTTT.

This clonotype was detected a few times. The J gene is TRBJ1-3, the V gene TRBV28; TRBD1 matches at 7 bases. With V trimmed by 6 bases and J by 0 bases, 2 bases remained unmatched. The CDR3 extends over 14 amino acids. Germline CDR1 MDHEN, CDR2 SYDVKM. In nucleotides, the CDR3 is TGTGCCAGCAGGGGACAGACCTCTGGAAACACCATATATTTT. Its protein is CASRGQTSGNTIYF.

The chain joins TRBV5-6 to TRBJ2-1; D remains ambiguous. The CDR3 is made up of 12 amino acids. Trimming left V 5 bases short and J 5 bases short, with 8 bases between. CDR1 and CDR2 (germline): SGHDT, YYEEEE. The chain's CDR3 is CASRRRDNEQFF. CDR3 sequence (DNA): TGTGCCAGCAGAAGACGGGACAATGAGCAGTTCTTC.

V gene TRBV7-9 combines with J gene TRBJ2-5; D may be TRBD1 (6 bases). The CDR3 has 15 amino acids. The germline V gene has CDR1 SEHNR and CDR2 FQNEAQ (reference sequence). Trimming took off 3 bases at V and 5 bases at J, with 16 bases between the two ends. CDR3 region: CASSFHRDPWETQYF. The CDR3 bases are TGTGCCAGCAGCTTTCACAGGGACCCCTGGGAGACCCAGTACTTC.

This clonotype was observed many times. Relative to the germline gene, one junction end is altered; a read error may explain this. The V and J genes are TRBV7-2 and TRBJ2-5; no clear D gene. This CDR3 comprises 12 residues. The germline V gene encodes CDR1 SGHTA and CDR2 FQGNSA. CDR3: CASSLVVGTQYF. The CDR3, as DNA: TGTGCCAGCAGTTTAGTTGTGGGGACCCAGTACTTC.